This T cell receptor (beta chain) was recorded in a study of CD8 T cells in Susac syndrome. Study context: There were six sequenced Susac syndrome patients with active disease and under ten in remission.

When the RNA was reverse transcribed, random hexamers were used with an input of about 0.45 to 1 ug. Amplification of TCR beta CDR3 spanned 54 Vbeta and 13 Jbeta via immunoSEQ multiplex PCR. TCRdb reprocessed the immunoSEQ multiplex PCR reads with MiXCR, giving one entry per CDR3 protein. The table shows 77,000 or so distinct CDR3 sequences, with under 95% occurring only once. Sequencing used CD4+ T cells from PBMCs. The TCR was taken from a human donor with Susac syndrome.

CDR3 residues: CASTEGTGGTQYF. The CDR3, as DNA: TGTGCCAGCACCGAGGGGACAGGGGGGACCCAGTACTTC. The chain carries TRBV2 and TRBJ2-5, with TRBD1 matching 11 bases. CDR1 is SNHLY and CDR2 is FYNNEI in the germline V gene. Trimming cost V 7 bases and J 7 bases; bases outside gene matches: 5. This CDR3 contains 13 residues.